The present T cell receptor beta chain was sequenced within a study of OX40 agonist ivuxolimab in advanced cancers. The V segment lost 4 bases and the J segment 5 bases; nucleotides outside the gene matches: 5. CDR3 length equals 14 residues. The germline V gene has CDR1 MNHEY and CDR2 SMNVEV (reference sequence). Sequencing was performed with immunoSEQ multiplex PCR; in TCRdb, only in-frame clones are kept and a portion is missing. The sample contains about 35,000 clones, 80% to 85% of which appear only once. This material consisted of CD4+ or CD8+ T cells sorted from blood, taken in a trial of the OX40 agonist ivuxolimab. The rearrangement joins TRBV27 to TRBJ1-5; 7 bases match TRBD1. The receptor was derived from an adult with an advanced solid tumor such as melanoma, head and neck, liver or kidney cancer. The CDR3 loop is CASSSRQGYQPQHF. The DNA for the CDR3 is TGTGCCAGCAGTTCACGACAGGGATATCAGCCCCAGCATTTT.